This paragraph reports one T cell receptor (beta chain). The CDR3 spans 12 residues. The junction had 1 base not matched to a gene; V was cut back by 5 bases and J by 1 base. Germline V lookup: CDR1 GTSNPN, CDR2 SVGIG (reference sequence). This entry comes from a study of blood T cell repertoires in COVID-19. As for the study in general: Sites in the United States, Italy and Spain provided acute and convalescent COVID-19 samples. The cDNA or gDNA used as material had been derived from T cells, B-cell-depleted T cells, or PBMCs.

While infection was still active, Seattle patients were enrolled and then followed longitudinally. Measured with immunoSEQ multiplex PCR; TCRdb has only the in-frame clones, and not every one. The sample lists fewer than 350,000 clones, approximately 92% seen once, with more than 6% in the top ten. The TCR sequence derives from a woman aged 25 to 39 with COVID-19, enrolled during active disease. The sample taken for sequencing was peripheral blood. The chain carries TRBV30 and TRBJ2-5; 7 bases agree with TRBD1. The CDR3 nucleotides are TGTGCCTGGTGGACAGGCCAAGAGACCCAGTACTTC. Protein: CAWWTGQETQYF.